This record covers a single T cell receptor (beta chain). The antigen remains undetermined. This entry belongs to a study of T cell responses to AZD1222 COVID-19 vaccine. CDR1 is LGHNA, CDR2 YSLEER, per germline. The length of the CDR3 is 17 residues. V lost 0 bases, J lost 7 bases, and 16 bases lay in between. Points from the study as a whole: Elevations in Spike-specific TCR breadth and depth followed administration of two AZD1222 doses. Baseline seropositivity occurred in only a handful of AZD1222 recipients. Unmutated regions of variants are reportedly targeted by nearly half of spike-specific TCRs. Without day 14 samples, only post-peak T cell repertoires were studied.

Here immunoSEQ multiplex PCR was the method, and the copy in TCRdb shows in-frame clones only, minus some. In the table there are some 120,000 clones, roughly 88% of which are singletons. The rearrangement joins TRBV4-3 to TRBJ1-6; D is possibly TRBD1 (5 bases). The sequencing used peripheral blood, collected on day 0 of AZD1222 vaccination. The origin of this receptor is an adult in good health. The DNA for the CDR3 is TGCGCCAGCAGCCAAGAGTTACAGGCTCTACTGAATTCACCCCTCCACTTT. Translated: CASSQELQALLNSPLHF.